The 12 T cell receptor beta chains presented below share a single source sample, sequenced in a study of CD8+ T cells in alopecia areata. RNA extraction and reverse transcription yielded cDNA as sequencing template. Data came from immunoSEQ multiplex PCR; TCRdb stores just in-frame clones and leaves some out. The sample consists of roughly 190,000 clones, roughly 60% of them appearing once. Treatment meaning: oral pan-JAK inhibitor, 5-10 mg twice daily. Sequenced here: CD4+ T cells sorted from blood, sampled around week 49, from a patient treated with tofacitinib. These TCRs come from a human donor with alopecia areata.

J is TRBJ2-1 and V is TRBV7-6; TRBD2 matches 8 bases. The CDR3 consists of 16 residues. Germline V gene data show CDR1 as SGHVS and CDR2 as FNYEAQ. V lost 1 base and J lost 8; bases outside the gene matches: 10. CDR3: CASSLGYRGGLDEQFF. CDR3 DNA sequence: TGTGCCAGCAGCTTAGGATACCGGGGGGGCCTCGATGAGCAGTTCTTC.

This clone has just a few counts. The V call is TRBV18, the J call TRBJ2-1; TRBD1 aligns across 7 bases. Germline CDR1 KGHSH, CDR2 LQKENI. The CDR3 runs to 13 residues. The V gene end was trimmed by 5 bases and the J gene end by 8 bases; junction bases not matched to a gene: 6. This CDR3 reads CASSEQGNHEQFF. In DNA, the CDR3 is TGTGCCAGCTCAGAACAGGGGAACCATGAGCAGTTCTTC.

V usage is TRBV2 and J usage is TRBJ2-7; 13 bases are a match to TRBD2. In germline, CDR1 is SNHLY, CDR2 FYNNEI. V trimming: 9 bases; J trimming: 5 bases; junction bases outside the gene matches: 4. This CDR3 spans 13 amino acids. CDR3 nucleotide sequence: TGTGCCAGGGGGACTAGCGGGGAAGACGAGCAGTACTTC. It translates to CARGTSGEDEQYF. The full variable domain, in which reference TRBV2 and TRBJ2-7 provide the parts outside the CDR3, is EPEVTQTPSHQVTQMGQEVILRCVPISNHLYFYWYRQILGQKVEFLVSFYNNEISEKSEIFDDQFSVERPDGSNFTLKIRSTKLEDSAMYFCARGTSGEDEQYFGPGTRLTVT.

This clone was observed a handful of times. The chain is built from TRBV4-1 and TRBJ1-6; possible D gene TRBD1, 5 bases. Between the trimmed V and J ends, which lost 1 base and 6 bases, there was a span of 7 bases. This CDR3 has 14 residues. Germline CDR1 reads MGHRA; CDR2 reads YSYEKL. In DNA, the CDR3 is TGCGCCAGCAGCCAAGTTCAGGGTAATTCACCCCTCCACTTT. Amino acids: CASSQVQGNSPLHF.

The chain carries TRBV4-2 and TRBJ2-4; weak D call: TRBD2 (6 bases). Looked up from germline, CDR1 is LGHNA and CDR2 is YNFKEQ. Between the trimmed V and J ends, which lost 0 bases and 7 bases, there was a span of 13 bases. This CDR3 spans 15 amino acids. CDR3 sequence: CASSQDGGAGNIQYF. Written as DNA, the CDR3 is TGTGCCAGCAGCCAAGATGGCGGGGCGGGTAACATTCAGTACTTC.

The J gene is TRBJ2-7, the V gene TRBV27; 13 bases line up with TRBD2. CDR3 length: 14 amino acids. With V trimmed by 6 bases and J by 2 bases, 1 base remained unmatched. CDR1 MNHEY and CDR2 SMNVEV come from the germline V gene (reference sequence). CDR3 nucleotides: TGTGCCAGCAGGGGACTAGCGGGGCCCTACGAGCAGTACTTC. Protein sequence: CASRGLAGPYEQYF.

The chain carries TRBV15 and TRBJ2-7; D may be TRBD2 (6 bases). CDR1 is LNHNV, CDR2 YYDKDF, per germline (reference sequence). Trimming took 5 bases from V and 3 from J, leaving 14 bases between them. There are 14 residues in the CDR3. CDR3 DNA sequence: TGTGCCACCAGCCACCGGAGGGTCGGCTACGAGCAGTACTTC. Residues: CATSHRRVGYEQYF.

The chain uses TRBV7-2 and TRBJ2-3, with unresolved D. CDR1 SGHTA and CDR2 FQGNSA come from the germline V gene. The CDR3 length is 15 residues. V was shortened by 5 bases and J by 0 bases, with 12 bases between the two germline ends. In DNA, the CDR3 is TGTGCCAGCAGCCAACTACCGGCTAGCACAGATACGCAGTATTTT. Its protein is CASSQLPASTDTQYF.

This chain joins TRBV29-1 and TRBJ1-4; 8 bases map to TRBD1. Germline V lookup: CDR1 SQVTM, CDR2 ANQGSEA. The CDR3 spans 14 residues. V lost 1 base, J lost 10 bases, and 8 bases stayed unmatched. For the CDR3, the DNA is TGCAGCGTTGAAGGGCAGGGGGCGATTGGAAAACTGTTTTTT. Protein product: CSVEGQGAIGKLFF.

The chain couples TRBV6-5 to TRBJ1-1, with D perhaps TRBD1 (6 bases). Trimming stripped 6 bases from V and 5 bases from J, with 10 bases between. The CDR3 is 12 amino acids. The germline V gene encodes CDR1 MNHEY and CDR2 SVGAGI. The CDR3, as DNA: TGTGCCAGCAGATCGACAGGTACTGAAGCTTTCTTT. Translating it yields CASRSTGTEAFF.

The chain has TRBV7-2 and TRBJ1-2, with 7 bases fitting TRBD1. Germline V gene data show CDR1 as SGHTA and CDR2 as FQGNSA. The CDR3 runs 14 residues. V was clipped by 1 base and J by 9 bases; unmatched bases: 8. CDR3 amino acids: CASSLERDRSSYTF. The CDR3 DNA follows: TGTGCCAGCAGCTTAGAAAGGGACAGATCAAGCTACACCTTC. The full variable domain, in which reference TRBV7-2 and TRBJ1-2 provide the parts outside the CDR3, is GAGVSQSPSNKVTEKGKDVELRCDPISGHTALYWYRQSLGQGLEFLIYFQGNSAPDKSGLPSDRFSAERTGGSVSTLTIQRTQQEDSAVYLCASSLERDRSSYTFGSGTRLTVV.

The V and J genes are TRBV4-3 and TRBJ1-6, with D possibly being TRBD1 (6 bases). The V gene's germline CDR1 is LGHNA and CDR2 YSLEER. This CDR3 has 12 amino acids. Trimming left V 8 bases short and J 6 bases short, with 8 bases between. CDR3: CASGTSNSPLHF. The DNA of the CDR3 is TGCGCCAGCGGGACAAGTAATTCACCCCTCCACTTT.